This T cell receptor (beta chain) appears in the sequencing data of a study of blood T cell repertoires in COVID-19. As handled by the study authors: Counts of nucleated cells, estimated from reference gene primer amplification, were obtained. Measured with immunoSEQ multiplex PCR; TCRdb has only the in-frame clones, and not every one. V and J calls and clone size are copied from that table; D and trimming were computed from the DNA. The sample comprises about 310,000 clones, 87% of which are singletons, and around 9.3% rests with the top ten. Researchers sorted participants into cohorts using their self-reported clinical history. Between the trimmed V and J ends, which lost 1 base and 3 bases, there was a span of 7 bases. This CDR3 has 14 residues. Per the germline V gene, CDR1 is MDHEN and CDR2 is SYDVKM.

The V gene is TRBV28, the J gene TRBJ1-3, with no clear D. Sequenced input: PBMCs or T cells enriched from blood (not recorded which). The clonotype was recovered from a woman younger than 30 who had recovered from COVID-19. Written as DNA, the CDR3 is TGTGCCAGCAGTTTATTTGCAGGTGGAAACACCATATATTTT. Translation gives CASSLFAGGNTIYF.